This TCR beta chain came from a study of cytomegalovirus exposure and HLA in healthy donors (dated by TCRdb to the late 2010s). Broadly, across the study: The 666 repertoires of the first cohort and the 95 to 150 validation repertoires were produced on the same platform, according to a later analysis. To predict cytomegalovirus infection status, the study combined high-throughput TCR immunosequencing, statistical association of individual TCRs with disease status, and machine learning. A separate validation cohort of roughly 120 different subjects was used in addition to the approximately 610-subject first cohort. The study was designed to test whether signatures of past pathogen exposure could be identified by cataloging public T cell receptors.

To note about this clone: Its antigen is still unknown. No much larger clone is present one base from it, and per-base qualities are unavailable.

Libraries came from the immunoSEQ multiplex PCR assay. As for the original processing: A statistical classification framework was developed to diagnose cytomegalovirus status using the catalog of TCR beta chain sequences. The immuneACCESS repertoire file appears here via TCRdb, limited to in-frame rearrangements. These files lack a portion of the clones; in checked studies, under half of the deficit traces to unresolved V genes, and the cause of the others is not known. The V and J calls and clone size come from that table; D and trimming were worked out from the DNA. Across this sample there are about 130,000 clones, with more than 70% seen only once. The ten largest account for approximately 1.3% of the sample. The CDR3 sequence holds 15 residues, the cysteine and phenylalanine included. Only the CDR3 portion is preserved as DNA: 45 bases, with reading frame beginning at the first base. CDR1 and CDR2, looked up from the germline V gene, are SGHDT and YYEEEE. Clipping removes 3 bases from V and 6 bases from J, with 9 as the unmatched junction base count.

The donors were included in the validation cohort of some 110 subjects, a group kept apart from the approximately 700-subject first cohort. Study-level results and caveats: The authors suggested that the approach could potentially be generalized to other disease states and immunological phenotypes. The classifier was reported to diagnose cytomegalovirus status with high specificity and sensitivity in both the original and validation cohorts. A later analysis found that TCRs clustered in the first cohort also tended to co-occur in the 95 to 150 validation repertoires, with 94% of cluster scores above 0. Most TCR sequences were seen in very few donors, while some public TCRs were found in many individuals. A few of the identified cytomegalovirus-associated TCR beta chains were confirmed in vitro to be specific for cytomegalovirus antigens. A later analysis lacked HLA typing for the validation cohort, so it scored co-occurrence in that cohort across all 120 repertoires. The study gave a list of 150 to 200 TCR beta chains associated with cytomegalovirus.

The sequence derives from a young man in good health and CMV-seronegative. Sequencing input: PBMCs. The rearrangement joined TRBV5-6 to TRBJ2-3; 8 central nucleotides agree with TRBD1. Here the CDR3 is given as CASSWTPRDRDTQYF. The DNA sequence follows: TGTGCCAGCAGCTGGACCCCCCGGGACAGGGATACGCAGTATTTT.